This entry lists 2 T cell receptor beta chains sequenced from one sample in a study of blood T cells in healthy people across ages. A J-beta primer mix and a sample-barcoded 5' primer were used in a second PCR of about 6 to 12 cycles. MiXCR, run by TCRdb on the 5' RACE reads, gives a single entry per CDR3 protein. The data hold roughly 500,000 distinct CDR3 sequences, with roughly a quarter observed a single time. The sample comprised blood. These receptors were taken from a woman aged 65 to 85 in good health.

This rearrangement joins TRBV20-1 to TRBJ2-4, with D unclear. There are 13 residues in the CDR3. Germline CDR1 is DFQATT and CDR2 is SNEGSKA (reference sequence). Deletions cut 6 bases from V and 2 bases from J, with 11 bases between. This CDR3 is CSAHDLSKNIQYF. The CDR3, as DNA: TGCAGTGCCCATGACTTGTCCAAAAACATTCAGTACTTC.

The chain links TRBV7-2 to TRBJ1-5; the D is unclear. The V and J ends lost 5 bases and 3 bases respectively, with 8 bases between them. Germline CDR1 is SGHTA and CDR2 is FQGNSA. The CDR3 runs 13 residues. CDR3 coding DNA: TGTGCCAGCAGCCAAAGAGACAATCAGCCCCAGCATTTT. Translation: CASSQRDNQPQHF.